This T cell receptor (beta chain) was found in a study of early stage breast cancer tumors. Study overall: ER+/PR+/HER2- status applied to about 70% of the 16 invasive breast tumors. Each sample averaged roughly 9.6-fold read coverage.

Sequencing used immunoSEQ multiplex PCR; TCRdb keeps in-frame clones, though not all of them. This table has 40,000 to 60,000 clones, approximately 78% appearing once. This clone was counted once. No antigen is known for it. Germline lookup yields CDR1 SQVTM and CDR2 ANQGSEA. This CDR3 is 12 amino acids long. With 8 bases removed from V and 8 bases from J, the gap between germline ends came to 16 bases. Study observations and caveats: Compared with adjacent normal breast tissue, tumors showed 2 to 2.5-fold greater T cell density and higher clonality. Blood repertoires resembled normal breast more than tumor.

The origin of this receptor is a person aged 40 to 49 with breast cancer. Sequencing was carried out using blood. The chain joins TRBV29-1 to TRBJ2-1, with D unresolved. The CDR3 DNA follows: TGCAGCCTGAAACGAGTTGGGGATGAGCAGTTCTTC. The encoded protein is CSLKRVGDEQFF.